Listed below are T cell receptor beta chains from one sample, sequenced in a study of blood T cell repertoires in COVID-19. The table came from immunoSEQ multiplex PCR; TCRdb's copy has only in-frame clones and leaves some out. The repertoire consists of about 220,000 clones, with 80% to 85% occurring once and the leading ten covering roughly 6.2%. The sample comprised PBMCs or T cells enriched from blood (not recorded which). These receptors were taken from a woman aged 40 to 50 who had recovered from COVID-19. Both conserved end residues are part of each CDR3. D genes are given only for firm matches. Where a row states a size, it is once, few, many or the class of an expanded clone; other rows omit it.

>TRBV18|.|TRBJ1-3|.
TGTGCCAGCTCCCCTAGACAGGACGTCTCTGGAAACACCATATATTTT
CASSPRQDVSGNTIYF
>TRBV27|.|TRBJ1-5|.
TGTGCCAGCAGCAGACTGGAGGGGATCGCAAGTGGTCAGCCCCAGCATTTT
CASSRLEGIASGQPQHF
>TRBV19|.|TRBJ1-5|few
TGTGCCAGTAGGAAGAAAGGAGACGGGAGATTATACTATAGCAATCAGCCCCAGCATTTT
CASRKKGDGRLYYSNQPQHF
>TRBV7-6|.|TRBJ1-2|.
TGTGCCAGCAGCTTAGCGGGGCAGGGCGACTATGGCTACACCTTC
CASSLAGQGDYGYTF
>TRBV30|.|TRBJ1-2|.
TGTGCCTGGGGGCGAGACACTAACTATGGCTACACCTTC
CAWGRDTNYGYTF
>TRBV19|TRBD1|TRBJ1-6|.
TGTGCCAGTAATGACAGGGGGAATTCACCCCTCCACTTT
CASNDRGNSPLHF
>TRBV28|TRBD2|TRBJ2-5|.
TGTGCCAGCACAAACAGCGAGAGCGGGAGGGAGACCCAGTACTTC
CASTNSESGRETQYF
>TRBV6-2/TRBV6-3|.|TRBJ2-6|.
TGTGCCAGCAGTTACCCTACTAGCTCTGGGGCCAACGTCCTGACTTTC
CASSYPTSSGANVLTF
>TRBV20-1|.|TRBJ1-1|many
TGCAGTGCTAGTCCCGGCGGAAGGGGCGACGCTGAAGCTTTCTTT
CSASPGGRGDAEAFF
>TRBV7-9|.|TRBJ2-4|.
TGTGCCAGCAGCTTCCAGGGGACCAAAAACATTCAGTACTTC
CASSFQGTKNIQYF
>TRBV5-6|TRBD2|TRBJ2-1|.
TGTGCCAGCAGCGACTCCACCGGGACTAGCGGCCACTACAATGAGCAGTTCTTC
CASSDSTGTSGHYNEQFF
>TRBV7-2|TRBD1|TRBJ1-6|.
TGTGCCAGCAGCTTAGCGACAGGGAACAGTAGATCACCCCTCCACTTT
CASSLATGNSRSPLHF
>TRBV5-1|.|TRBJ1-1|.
TGCGCCAGCAGCTCGCGGAGGGGCGGTTTGAACACTGAAGCTTTCTTT
CASSSRRGGLNTEAFF
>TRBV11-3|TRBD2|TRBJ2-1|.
TGTGCCAGCAGCTTACTAGCGGGAGGCTACAATGAGCAGTTCTTC
CASSLLAGGYNEQFF
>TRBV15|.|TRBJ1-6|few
TGTGCCACCAGCAGGGACAGTAATAATTCACCCCTCCACTTT
CATSRDSNNSPLHF
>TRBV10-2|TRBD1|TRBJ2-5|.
TGCGCCAGCAGTCTTGACAGGGGGCTCGGAGAGACCCAGTACTTC
CASSLDRGLGETQYF
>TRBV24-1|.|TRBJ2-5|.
TGTGCCACCAGTGATTTCGGAGAGACCCAGTACTTC
CATSDFGETQYF
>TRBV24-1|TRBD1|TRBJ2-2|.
TGTGCCACCAGTGATACAGGGGACGCGAACACCGGGGAGCTGTTTTTT
CATSDTGDANTGELFF
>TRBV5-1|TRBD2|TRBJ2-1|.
TGCGCCAGCAGCTTGGCTCGACTAGCGGGAGAGTTTGGGACCTACAATGAGCAGTTCTTC
CASSLARLAGEFGTYNEQFF
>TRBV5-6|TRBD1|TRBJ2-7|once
TGTGCCAGCAGCTTGGGGACAGGGGCCCTCGAGCAGTACTTC
CASSLGTGALEQYF
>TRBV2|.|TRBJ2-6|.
TGTGCCAGCAGCGTCACAGGGCGTGGGGCCAACGTCCTGACTTTC
CASSVTGRGANVLTF
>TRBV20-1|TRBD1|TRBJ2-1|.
TGCAGTGCTGTACAGGGGGATGAGCAGTTCTTC
CSAVQGDEQFF
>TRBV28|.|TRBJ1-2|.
TGTGCCAGCAGTCCCACCCCGGAGGGCTACACCTTC
CASSPTPEGYTF
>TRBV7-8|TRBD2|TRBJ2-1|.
TGTGCCAGCAGCTTAGCGAGGCTAGCGGTTAGGCACAATGAGCAGTTCTTC
CASSLARLAVRHNEQFF
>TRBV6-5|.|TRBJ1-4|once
TGTGCCAGCAGTTACTCGGCCGACAGTGCCTATGAAAAACTGTTTTTT
CASSYSADSAYEKLFF
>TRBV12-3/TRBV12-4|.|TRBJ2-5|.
TGTGCCAGCAGTTTAGGTGCGGGTCAGACCCAGTACTTC
CASSLGAGQTQYF
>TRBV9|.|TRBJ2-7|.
TGTGCCAGCAGCCCCTTCCTCTCCTACGAGCAGTACTTC
CASSPFLSYEQYF